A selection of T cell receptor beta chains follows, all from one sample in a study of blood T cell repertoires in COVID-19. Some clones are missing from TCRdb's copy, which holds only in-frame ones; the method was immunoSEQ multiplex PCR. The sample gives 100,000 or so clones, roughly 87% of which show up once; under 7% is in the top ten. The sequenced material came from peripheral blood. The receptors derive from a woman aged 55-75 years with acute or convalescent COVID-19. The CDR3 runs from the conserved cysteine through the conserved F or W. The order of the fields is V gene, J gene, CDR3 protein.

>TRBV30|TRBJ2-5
CAWSGGGGSETQYF
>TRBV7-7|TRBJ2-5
CASSKTSGRMETQYF
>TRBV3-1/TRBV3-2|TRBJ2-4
CASSRGQNIQYF
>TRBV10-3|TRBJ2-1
CAIGRTGGHNEQFF
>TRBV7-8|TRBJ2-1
CASSTWTGGDEQFF
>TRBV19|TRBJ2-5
CASSGRDNQETQYF
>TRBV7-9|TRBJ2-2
CASSSGQGFTGELFF
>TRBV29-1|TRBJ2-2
CSVSTGGTGELFF
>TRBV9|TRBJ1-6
CASSKLYNSPLHF
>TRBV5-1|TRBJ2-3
CASSRTSGSTDTQYF
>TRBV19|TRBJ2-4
CASSIKGTGGLQYF
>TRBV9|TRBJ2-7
CASSVDNDLGHEQYF
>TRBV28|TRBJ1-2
CASSFTGLGYTF
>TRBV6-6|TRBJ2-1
CASSPGTSGYPGSYNEQFF
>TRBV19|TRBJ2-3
CASSPRGDTQYF
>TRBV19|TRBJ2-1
CASSSLAGVSYNEQFF
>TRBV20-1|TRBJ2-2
CSASIFTSGNTGELFF
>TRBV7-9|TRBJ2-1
CASSFLRSSASYNEQFF
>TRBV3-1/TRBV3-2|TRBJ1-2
CASSHSGSGSDGYTF
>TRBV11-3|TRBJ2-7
CASSLRGGEQYF
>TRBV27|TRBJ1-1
CASSFTTGNTEAFF
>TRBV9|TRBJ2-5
CASSVGSGGETQYF
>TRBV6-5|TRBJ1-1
CASLDSLNTEAFF
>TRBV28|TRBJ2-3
CASRPGVEDTQYF
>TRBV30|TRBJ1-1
CAWSAMTPNTEAFF
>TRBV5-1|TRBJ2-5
CASSSGLAGVWETQYF
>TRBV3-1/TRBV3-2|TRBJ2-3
CASSQEVLTTTQYF
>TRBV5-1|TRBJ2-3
CASSLPVAGGLTDTQYF
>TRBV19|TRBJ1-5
CASSLEGVRNQPQHF
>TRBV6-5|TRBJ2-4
CASTGGGRGYF
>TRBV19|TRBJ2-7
CASSTGQYEQYF
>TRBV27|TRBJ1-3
CASSGQYNNTIYF
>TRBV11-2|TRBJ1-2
CASSLDHNYGYTF
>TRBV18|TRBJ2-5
CASSPQVTSGETQYF
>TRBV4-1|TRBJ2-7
CASSQDPTSGRPEQYF
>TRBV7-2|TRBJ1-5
CASRPQGNNQPQHF
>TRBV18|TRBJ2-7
CASSPSGVYEQYF
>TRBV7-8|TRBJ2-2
CASSLPRLAGGTANTGELFF